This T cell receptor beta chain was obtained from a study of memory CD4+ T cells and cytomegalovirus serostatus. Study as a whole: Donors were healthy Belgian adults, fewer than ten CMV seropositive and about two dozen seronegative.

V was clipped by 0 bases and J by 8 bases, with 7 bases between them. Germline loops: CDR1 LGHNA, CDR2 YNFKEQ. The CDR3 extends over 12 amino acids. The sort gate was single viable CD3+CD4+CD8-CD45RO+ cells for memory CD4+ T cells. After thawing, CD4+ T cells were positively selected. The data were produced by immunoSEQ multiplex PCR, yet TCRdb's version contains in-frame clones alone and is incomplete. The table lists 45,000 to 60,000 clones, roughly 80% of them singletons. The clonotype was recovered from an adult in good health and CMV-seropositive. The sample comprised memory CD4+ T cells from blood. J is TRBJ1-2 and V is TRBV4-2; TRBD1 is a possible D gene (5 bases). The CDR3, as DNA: TGTGCCAGCAGCCAAGACACAGGAGGCTACACCTTC. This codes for CASSQDTGGYTF.